Shown below are 5 T cell receptor beta chains from a single sample sequenced in a study of T cells after yellow fever vaccination. TCRdb reprocessed the 5' RACE reads via MiXCR and lists one record per CDR3 protein. The table includes 600,000 to 750,000 distinct CDR3 sequences, over 9% detected once. This material consisted of PBMCs, taken on the day of the yellow fever booster vaccination. The receptor set was obtained from a man younger than 40 who received the YFV17D yellow fever vaccine.

This clonotype was found a few times. The V and J genes are TRBV20-1 and TRBJ1-5; 8 bases map to TRBD1. The germline gives CDR1 DFQATT, CDR2 SNEGSKA (reference sequence). The CDR3 length is 15 residues. J was trimmed by 2 bases and V by 0 bases; bases with no gene match: 3. In DNA form, the CDR3 reads TGCAGTGCTAGAGATCCGGGACAGGGCAATCAGCCCCAGCATTTT. The encoded protein is CSARDPGQGNQPQHF.

The chain joins TRBV7-2 to TRBJ2-7; TRBD2 aligns across 7 bases. Per germline, CDR1 SGHTA and CDR2 FQGNSA. Trimming removed 5 bases from V and 4 bases from J; junction bases left unmatched: 14. The CDR3 totals 16 residues. The CDR3: CASSLQRASGTYEQYF. The CDR3 DNA follows: TGTGCCAGCAGCCTCCAGCGGGCTAGCGGAACTTACGAGCAGTACTTC.

This rearrangement joins TRBV5-1 to TRBJ2-7; 9 nucleotides line up with TRBD1. There are 15 residues in the CDR3. Germline V gives CDR1 SGHRS, CDR2 YFSETQ. V lost 2 bases to trimming and J lost 3 bases; unmatched junction nucleotides: 6. DNA of the CDR3: TGCGCCAGCAGCTTCCGGACAGGGGATGGCTACGAGCAGTACTTC. This codes for CASSFRTGDGYEQYF.

The chain employs TRBV5-4 and TRBJ1-6, with 8 bases that match TRBD1. The junction had 5 bases not matched to a gene; V was cut back by 4 bases and J by 8 bases. CDR1 and CDR2 (germline): SGHNT, YYREEE (reference sequence). This CDR3 region has 14 residues. CDR3: CASSALQGDSPLHF. CDR3 sequence (DNA): TGTGCCAGCAGCGCCTTACAGGGGGATTCACCCCTCCACTTT.

CDR3 amino acids: CASSLLGRSPLHF. DNA for the CDR3: TGTGCCAGCAGTTTGTTAGGAAGATCACCCCTCCACTTT. V and J are TRBV12-3 or TRBV12-4 and TRBJ1-6; no firm D call. The CDR3 is 13 amino acids. The V end was cut by 3 bases, the J end by 10 bases, with 10 bases between.